The next 5 T cell receptor beta chains were all read from a single sample in a study of blood T cell repertoires in COVID-19 (dated by TCRdb to about 2020). Libraries were built with the immunoSEQ multiplex PCR assay. What TCRdb holds here is the immuneACCESS table cut down to in-frame rearrangements. Part of the clones is not present; checked against another copy, under half of the missing clones reflect an unresolved V gene, and the others are unexplained. The sample profile shows around 78,000 clones; less than 95% of them were found once. The top ten constitute 0.95% to 1.3% of the sample. Sequencing was carried out using peripheral blood. The receptors here all came from a woman aged 50 to 65 in a cohort sampled during active COVID-19.

This rearrangement joins TRBV18 to TRBJ2-1; D possibly corresponds to TRBD2 (5 bases). Germline V gene lookup returns CDR1 KGHSH and CDR2 LQKENI. The CDR3 is 16 residues long. V was pared by 0 bases and J by 0 bases, with 9 bases between. CDR3: CASSPPSGGSYNEQFF. The DNA for the CDR3 is TGTGCCAGCTCACCACCATCAGGAGGCTCCTACAATGAGCAGTTCTTC.

The table lists this clone with a count of one. V is TRBV10-1 and J is TRBJ2-5; no clear D gene. The CDR3 is 14 residues long. Trimming left V 6 bases short and J 3 bases short, with 14 bases between. Germline lookup yields CDR1 WNHNN and CDR2 SYGVQD (reference sequence). The CDR3 DNA follows: TGCGCCAGCAGAGTAGTCAAAGAAAAAGAGACCCAGTACTTC. This sequence encodes CASRVVKEKETQYF.

The chain employs TRBV30 and TRBJ2-5, with a tentative D call TRBD1 (6 bases). Germline assignment: CDR1 GTSNPN and CDR2 SVGIG (reference sequence). The CDR3 runs 14 residues. Trimming took 2 bases from V and 5 from J, leaving 15 bases between them. CDR3: CAWSIKGGWETQYF. CDR3 coding DNA: TGTGCCTGGAGTATAAAAGGGGGATGGGAGACCCAGTACTTC. Supplemented by reference TRBV30 and TRBJ2-5, the full variable domain reads SQTIHQWPATLVQPVGSPLSLECTVEGTSNPNLYWYRQAAGRGLQLLFYSVGIGQISSEVPQNLSASRPQDRQFILSSKKLLLSDSGFYLCAWSIKGGWETQYFGPGTRLLVL.

The J gene is TRBJ2-1, the V gene TRBV11-3; 11 nucleotides match TRBD2. Germline assignment: CDR1 SGHNT and CDR2 YENEEA. CDR3 length: 14 residues. Losses at the gene ends were 2 bases for V and 15 bases for J; bases not matched to a gene: 9. Here the CDR3 DNA reads TGTGCCAGCAGCTTAAGGCTAGCGGGAGGAGATCCGTTCTTC. Its translation is CASSLRLAGGDPFF.

This clone was detected only once. V and J are TRBV7-9 and TRBJ2-7; 9 nucleotides align to TRBD1. V gave up 5 bases and J gave up 2 bases; unmatched junction bases: 4. The length of the CDR3 is 14 residues. Per germline, CDR1 SEHNR and CDR2 FQNEAQ (reference sequence). The CDR3 reads CASSPRTGAYEQYF. The CDR3 nucleotides read TGTGCCAGCAGCCCCCGGACAGGGGCCTACGAGCAGTACTTC.